One sample yielded the 19 T cell receptor beta chains listed below, sequenced in a study of T-cell memory formation after mild COVID-19. TCRdb called the 5' RACE reads again in MiXCR, with one record for every CDR3 protein. The data contain hundreds of thousands of distinct CDR3 sequences, roughly 20% of them singletons. Sequenced sample: PBMCs or a T cell subset sorted from them (not recorded which). These receptor sequences come from an adult woman who had mild COVID-19 (a few samples of this study predate the infection). Cell type and time point are not known.

The CDR3 loop reads CASTLGGPDNYGYTF. CDR3 nucleotide sequence: TGCGCCAGCACCCTGGGGGGGCCCGATAACTATGGCTACACCTTC. J is TRBJ1-2 and V is TRBV5-1; perhaps TRBD1 as D (6 bases). This CDR3 is built from 15 residues. Trimming stripped 6 bases from V and 1 base from J, with 16 bases between. CDR1 is SGHRS, CDR2 YFSETQ, per germline.

The V gene is TRBV7-2, the J gene TRBJ1-2, with 11 bases matching TRBD1. The length of the CDR3 is 16 residues. CDR1 and CDR2 from the germline V gene are SGHTA and FQGNSA. V shed 1 base and J 2 bases; nucleotides not matched to a gene: 3. The CDR3 protein is CASSLVWDRGNYGYTF. In nucleotides, the CDR3 is TGTGCCAGCAGCTTAGTGTGGGACAGGGGGAACTATGGCTACACCTTC.

This clonotype was observed a handful of times. The J gene is TRBJ1-4, the V gene TRBV7-9, with D tentatively TRBD1 (6 bases). The CDR3 consists of 13 residues. With 1 base removed from V and 10 bases from J, the gap between germline ends came to 10 bases. The germline CDR1 and CDR2 sequences are SEHNR and FQNEAQ (reference sequence). The CDR3 loop reads CASSLEGGGKLFF. CDR3 in DNA: TGTGCCAGCAGCTTAGAAGGGGGTGGAAAACTGTTTTTT.

The chain couples TRBV12-5 to TRBJ2-1, with D unclear. Germline-derived CDR1 and CDR2 are LGHNT and FRNRAP. The V and J ends lost 0 bases and 3 bases respectively, with 3 bases between them. The CDR3 has 13 amino acids. The CDR3 nucleotides read TGTGCTAGTGGTTTGGTCCTCTACAATGAGCAGTTCTTC. This codes for CASGLVLYNEQFF.

This chain links TRBV18 with TRBJ2-1; 9 bases align to TRBD1. CDR1 KGHSH and CDR2 LQKENI come from the germline V gene. The trim removed 3 bases at V and 7 bases at J, leaving 16 bases unmatched. The CDR3 is 18 residues long. The CDR3 reads CASSPLPITTGGGNEQFF. The CDR3 DNA reads TGTGCCAGCTCACCCCTACCCATTACAACAGGGGGCGGGAATGAGCAGTTCTTC.

This clonotype was seen a handful of times. The chain carries TRBV3-1 and TRBJ1-5; D is unclear. V was cut by 5 bases and J by 13 bases, with 6 bases left in between. The CDR3 is 9 residues long. Germline lookup yields CDR1 LGHDT and CDR2 YNNKEL (reference sequence). CDR3: CASSSHQHF. Here the CDR3 DNA reads TGTGCCAGCAGCTCCCATCAGCATTTT.

Written as DNA, the CDR3 is TGTGCCAGCAGTTTATACGGGACAGGGGAAGAGACCCAGTACTTC. Translated: CASSLYGTGEETQYF. The genes are TRBV28 and TRBJ2-5, with 10 bases lining up with TRBD1. Germline trimming cut 1 base from V and 3 bases from J; bases unmatched to any gene: 2. Germline-derived CDR1 and CDR2 are MDHEN and SYDVKM. The CDR3 totals 15 residues.

The J gene is TRBJ2-2, the V gene TRBV3-1; D not certain. Deletions cut 1 base from V and 3 bases from J, with 12 bases between. Germline V gene data show CDR1 as LGHDT and CDR2 as YNNKEL (reference sequence). This CDR3 contains 16 residues. CDR3 protein: CASSQVGNSYTGELFF. DNA for the CDR3: TGTGCCAGCAGCCAAGTTGGGAACAGCTACACCGGGGAGCTGTTTTTT.

V usage is TRBV5-6 and J usage is TRBJ2-6, with TRBD2 as a possible D gene (5 bases). The CDR3 has 16 residues. From germline, CDR1 is SGHDT and CDR2 YYEEEE. Between the trimmed V and J ends, which lost 2 bases and 0 bases, there was a span of 9 bases. The CDR3 here is CASSFTAGSGANVLTF. As DNA, the CDR3 is TGTGCCAGCAGCTTTACGGCGGGCTCTGGGGCCAACGTCCTGACTTTC.

The chain carries TRBV12-3 or TRBV12-4 and TRBJ2-7; 7 bases match TRBD2. J lost 6 bases, V lost 5 bases, and 7 bases had no gene match. The CDR3 extends over 13 amino acids. The CDR3 sequence: CASSQGLVGEQYF. CDR3 nucleotide sequence: TGTGCCAGCAGTCAAGGACTAGTTGGCGAGCAGTACTTC.

This clonotype was counted a few times. The chain uses TRBV4-1 and TRBJ2-3; tentatively, D is TRBD2 (7 bases). CDR1 MGHRA and CDR2 YSYEKL come from the germline V gene. Trimming removed 1 base from V and 6 bases from J, with 17 bases in between. The CDR3 length is 16 residues. For the CDR3, the DNA is TGCGCCAGCAGCCAAGTGGTTTTGGGGGGGCTGGATACGCAGTATTTT. Residues: CASSQVVLGGLDTQYF.

This clonotype was found many times. The rearrangement links TRBV25-1 to TRBJ1-1; perhaps TRBD1 as D (5 bases). V shed 5 bases and J shed 8 bases, with 15 bases lying between them. CDR3 length: 13 residues. The germline V gene has CDR1 MGHDK and CDR2 SYGVNS. The CDR3 sequence: CASSSPPGQEAFF. CDR3 sequence (DNA): TGTGCCAGCAGTTCCCCCCCGGGGCAGGAAGCTTTCTTT.

This chain joins TRBV18 and TRBJ1-3; no reliable D call. Germline V gives CDR1 KGHSH, CDR2 LQKENI. V was shortened by 6 bases and J by 3 bases, with 0 bases between the two germline ends. The CDR3 runs 10 residues. As DNA, the CDR3 is TGTGCCAGCTCTGGAAACACCATATATTTT. It codes for CASSGNTIYF.

This clonotype showed up just a few times. This chain uses TRBV4-1 with TRBJ1-2, with D unclear. The CDR3 sequence is 14 residues long. Germline values: CDR1 MGHRA, CDR2 YSYEKL. V lost 1 base, J lost 5 bases, and 11 bases lay in between. DNA of the CDR3: TGCGCCAGCAGCCAAGGAGTCGCATTTTATGGCTACACCTTC. This encodes CASSQGVAFYGYTF.

This chain uses TRBV5-6 with TRBJ2-5, with D perhaps TRBD2 (6 bases). The CDR3 covers 15 residues. Trimming removed 0 bases at V and 5 bases at J, with 14 bases between. Germline V gene sequence: CDR1 SGHDT, CDR2 YYEEEE. This CDR3 reads CASSLVELAVETQYF. As DNA, the CDR3 is TGTGCCAGCAGCTTGGTTGAACTAGCAGTGGAGACCCAGTACTTC.

DNA for the CDR3: TGTGCCACCTTAGCGGGAGCGAACACCGGGGAGCTGTTTTTT. Translating it yields CATLAGANTGELFF. The V and J genes are TRBV15 and TRBJ2-2; TRBD2 matches at 9 bases. Germline CDR1 is LNHNV and CDR2 is YYDKDF (reference sequence). With 8 bases clipped from V and 0 bases from J, the junction kept 1 base outside the gene matches. The CDR3 has 14 residues.

V gene TRBV7-2 combines with J gene TRBJ2-1; 11 bases are a match to TRBD2. The junction had 10 bases not matched to a gene; V was cut back by 5 bases and J by 7 bases. The CDR3 contains 16 residues. The germline CDR1 and CDR2 sequences are SGHTA and FQGNSA. The CDR3: CASSPYSGGVGNEQFF. The CDR3 DNA sequence: TGTGCCAGCAGCCCCTATAGCGGGGGGGTTGGGAATGAGCAGTTCTTC. Combining the CDR3 with reference TRBV7-2 and TRBJ2-1 gives the whole variable domain GAGVSQSPSNKVTEKGKDVELRCDPISGHTALYWYRQSLGQGLEFLIYFQGNSAPDKSGLPSDRFSAERTGGSVSTLTIQRTQQEDSAVYLCASSPYSGGVGNEQFFGPGTRLTVL.

This clonotype was seen a handful of times. This rearrangement joins TRBV7-2 to TRBJ2-1; a possible D gene is TRBD2 (6 bases). Trimming stripped 8 bases from V and 0 bases from J, with 11 bases between. The germline gives CDR1 SGHTA, CDR2 FQGNSA. The CDR3 is 14 residues long. CDR3 DNA sequence: TGTGCCAGCCAGGCGGGGAGCTCCTACAATGAGCAGTTCTTC. Protein sequence: CASQAGSSYNEQFF.

This clonotype was observed a handful of times. This rearrangement joins TRBV12-3 or TRBV12-4 to TRBJ1-1, with no clear D. The CDR3 contains 14 residues. V dropped 6 bases and J dropped 0 bases, with 11 bases sitting between them. CDR3 nucleotide sequence: TGTGCCAGCAGCCTAGACCACATGAACACTGAAGCTTTCTTT. It codes for CASSLDHMNTEAFF.